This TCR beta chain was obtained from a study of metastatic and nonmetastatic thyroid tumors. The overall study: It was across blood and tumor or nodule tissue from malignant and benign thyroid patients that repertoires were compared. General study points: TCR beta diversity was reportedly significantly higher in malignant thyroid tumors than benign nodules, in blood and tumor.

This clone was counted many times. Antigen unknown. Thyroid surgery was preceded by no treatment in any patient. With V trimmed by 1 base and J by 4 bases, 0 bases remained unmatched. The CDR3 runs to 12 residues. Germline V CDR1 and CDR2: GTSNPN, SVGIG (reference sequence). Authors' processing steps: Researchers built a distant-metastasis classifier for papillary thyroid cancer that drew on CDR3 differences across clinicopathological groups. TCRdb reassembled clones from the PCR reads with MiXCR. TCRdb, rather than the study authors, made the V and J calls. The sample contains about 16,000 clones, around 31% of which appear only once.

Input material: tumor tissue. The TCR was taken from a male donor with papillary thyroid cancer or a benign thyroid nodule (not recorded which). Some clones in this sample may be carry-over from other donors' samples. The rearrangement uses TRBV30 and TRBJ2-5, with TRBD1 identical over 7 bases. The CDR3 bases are TGTGCCTGGAGTGGACAGGGAGAGACCCAGTACTTC. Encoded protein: CAWSGQGETQYF.